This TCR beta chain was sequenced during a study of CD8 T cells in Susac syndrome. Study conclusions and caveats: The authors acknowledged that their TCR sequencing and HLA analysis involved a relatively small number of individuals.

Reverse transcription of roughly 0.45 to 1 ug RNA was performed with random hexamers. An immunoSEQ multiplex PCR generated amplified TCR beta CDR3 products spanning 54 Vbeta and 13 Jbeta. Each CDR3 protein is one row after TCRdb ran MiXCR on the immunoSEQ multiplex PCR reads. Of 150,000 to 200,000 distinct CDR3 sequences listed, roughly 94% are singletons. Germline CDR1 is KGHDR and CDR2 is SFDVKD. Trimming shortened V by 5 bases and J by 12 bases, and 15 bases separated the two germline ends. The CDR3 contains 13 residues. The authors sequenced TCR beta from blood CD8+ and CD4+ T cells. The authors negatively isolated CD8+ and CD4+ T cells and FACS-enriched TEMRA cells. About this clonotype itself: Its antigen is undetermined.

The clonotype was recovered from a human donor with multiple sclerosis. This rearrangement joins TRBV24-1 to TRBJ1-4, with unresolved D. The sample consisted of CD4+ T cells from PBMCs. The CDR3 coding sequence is TGTGCCACCAGTGGAGGCCCTCTCGAACAACTGTTTTTT. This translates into CATSGGPLEQLFF.